The next 23 T cell receptor beta chains were all read from a single sample in a study of T cell responses to AZD1222 COVID-19 vaccine (dated by TCRdb to the early 2020s). The library was made by the immunoSEQ multiplex PCR assay. TCRdb provides this immuneACCESS table in a form limited to in-frame rearrangements. Some clones are lacking; in checked studies, under half of them reflect an unresolved V gene, and why the rest are absent is not known. The sample profile shows around 58,000 clones; 84% of them were found once. The top ten constitute 10% to 13% of the sample. The sample's time point label, in plain terms: baseline before first vaccination. Here the sequenced sample was peripheral blood, taken on day 0 of AZD1222 vaccination. These receptor sequences come from an adult in good health.

This chain connects TRBV15 to TRBJ1-2; 9 bases map to TRBD1. The length of the CDR3 is 16 residues. Germline V CDR1 and CDR2: LNHNV, YYDKDF (reference sequence). The ends lost 0 bases at V and 8 bases at J; junction bases unmatched: 10. The CDR3 region has the DNA TGTGCCACCAGCAGAGATCGGGACAGGGTAGGGCTGGGCTACACCTTC. Translated, it gives CATSRDRDRVGLGYTF. The full variable domain, completed using reference TRBV15 and TRBJ1-2, is DAMVIQNPRYQVTQFGKPVTLSCSQTLNHNVMYWYQQKSSQAPKLLFHYYDKDFNNEADTPDNFQSRRPNTSFCFLDIRSPGLGDTAMYLCATSRDRDRVGLGYTFGSGTRLTVV.

The gene calls are TRBV27 and TRBJ1-5, with 9 bases that match TRBD1. CDR1 is MNHEY and CDR2 is SMNVEV in the germline V gene (reference sequence). J lost 6 bases, V lost 5 bases, and 17 bases had no gene match. CDR3 length equals 18 residues. The CDR3 DNA sequence: TGTGCCAGCAGTCGAATTGGTGGGACAGGGAGGTTTGGTCAGCCCCAGCATTTT. As protein: CASSRIGGTGRFGQPQHF.

V and J are TRBV6-5 and TRBJ1-3; D ambiguous. Trimming removed 6 bases from V and 0 bases from J, with 12 bases in between. This CDR3 spans 15 amino acids. Looked up from germline, CDR1 is MNHEY and CDR2 is SVGAGI. CDR3 coding DNA: TGTGCCAGCAGCACGGACCGCTTCTCTGGAAACACCATATATTTT. Translating it yields CASSTDRFSGNTIYF.

V and J are TRBV20-1 and TRBJ1-6; perhaps TRBD1 as D (5 bases). In germline, CDR1 is DFQATT, CDR2 SNEGSKA (reference sequence). Trimming left V 3 bases short and J 2 bases short, with 17 bases between. The CDR3 runs 17 residues. In nucleotides, the CDR3 is TGCAGTGCTAGTCACCGCCCGGGGGGGACCTATAATTCACCCCTCCACTTT. This gives the protein CSASHRPGGTYNSPLHF.

This chain uses TRBV7-2 with TRBJ2-7; 11 positions match TRBD2. J was trimmed by 1 base and V by 5 bases; bases with no gene match: 4. The CDR3 has 15 residues. Germline V gene sequence: CDR1 SGHTA, CDR2 FQGNSA. CDR3 sequence: CASSPRLAGSYEQYF. CDR3 in DNA: TGTGCCAGCAGCCCGAGACTAGCGGGGTCCTACGAGCAGTACTTC.

This chain connects TRBV10-3 to TRBJ1-1; D call uncertain. V lost 7 bases to trimming and J lost 4 bases, with 13 bases between them. There are 13 residues in the CDR3. Germline lookup yields CDR1 ENHRY and CDR2 SYGVKD. The CDR3 spells CAIMGSMTTEAFF. The CDR3 coding sequence is TGTGCCATCATGGGCAGCATGACCACTGAAGCTTTCTTT.

This clone was observed a handful of times. The chain combines TRBV5-1 with TRBJ2-3; D is unclear. Trimming stripped 2 bases from V and 2 bases from J, with 12 bases between. This CDR3 is 15 amino acids long. CDR1 and CDR2 (germline): SGHRS, YFSETQ. The CDR3 DNA reads TGCGCCAGCAGCTTCCCATCTGCGCACACAGATACGCAGTATTTT. This codes for CASSFPSAHTDTQYF.

This chain links TRBV6-6 with TRBJ2-1, with unresolved D. Germline V CDR1 and CDR2: MNHNY, SVGAGI (reference sequence). The CDR3 length is 14 residues. Deletions cut 0 bases from V and 5 bases from J, with 8 bases between. For the CDR3, the DNA is TGTGCCAGCAGTTACTCGAGACAAGACAATGAGCAGTTCTTC. Its protein is CASSYSRQDNEQFF.

The chain recombines TRBV30 with TRBJ1-2; tentatively, D is TRBD1 (6 bases). The CDR3 sequence is 15 residues long. Germline loops: CDR1 GTSNPN, CDR2 SVGIG (reference sequence). V was pared by 0 bases and J by 2 bases, with 13 bases between. Written as DNA, the CDR3 is TGTGCCTGGAGTGTTGGGGACAATATCAACTATGGCTACACCTTC. Its protein is CAWSVGDNINYGYTF.

The chain joins TRBV4-1 to TRBJ1-2; 12 bases match TRBD1. The CDR3 has 17 amino acids. J gave up 5 bases and V 1 base, and 8 bases lay outside the gene matches. Looked up from germline, CDR1 is MGHRA and CDR2 is YSYEKL. CDR3 in DNA: TGCGCCAGCAGCCAAGGGTCCGGGACAGGGGGCGGGTATGGCTACACCTTC. It translates to CASSQGSGTGGGYGYTF.

This chain uses TRBV6-5 with TRBJ1-2, with D tentatively TRBD1 (5 bases). Trimming stripped 6 bases from V and 7 bases from J, with 12 bases between. The CDR3 spans 12 residues. Germline loops: CDR1 MNHEY, CDR2 SVGAGI. The CDR3 sequence: CASSPGPAGYTF. CDR3 DNA sequence: TGTGCCAGCAGCCCAGGGCCTGCTGGCTACACCTTC.

This sequence joins TRBV7-9 and TRBJ2-7; D is ambiguous. Per germline, CDR1 SEHNR and CDR2 FQNEAQ (reference sequence). This CDR3 is 15 amino acids long. The V gene lost 3 bases and the J gene lost 0 bases, with 12 bases spanning the gap. In DNA, the CDR3 is TGTGCCAGCAGCTTCGTCGGATTGAGCTCCTACGAGCAGTACTTC. Protein: CASSFVGLSSYEQYF.

This clone appeared once. This chain connects TRBV28 to TRBJ2-7; 7 bases line up with TRBD1. Germline V lookup: CDR1 MDHEN, CDR2 SYDVKM. CDR3 size: 14 residues. J was trimmed by 2 bases and V by 5 bases; bases with no gene match: 6. CDR3 region: CASSTTGQTYEQYF. For the CDR3, the DNA is TGTGCCAGCAGTACAACGGGACAGACCTACGAGCAGTACTTC.

This sequence joins TRBV7-8 and TRBJ1-1; TRBD1 is a possible D gene (5 bases). This CDR3 is 13 amino acids long. Trimming removed 7 bases from V and 5 bases from J, with 14 bases in between. CDR1 is SGHVS, CDR2 FQNEAQ, per germline. The CDR3 loop reads CASTPGRDTEAFF. The CDR3 nucleotides are TGTGCCAGCACCCCCGGCAGGGATACTGAAGCTTTCTTT.

The chain employs TRBV5-8 and TRBJ2-6, with 7 bases lining up with TRBD1. In germline, CDR1 is SGHTS, CDR2 YDEGEE. The CDR3 is 18 amino acids. The V gene end was trimmed by 0 bases and the J gene end by 1 base; junction bases not matched to a gene: 7. DNA of the CDR3: TGTGCCAGCAGCTTGGAGGGCAGGGGGAAGTCTGGGGCCAACGTCCTGACTTTC. It encodes CASSLEGRGKSGANVLTF.

J is TRBJ1-2 and V is TRBV29-1, with D perhaps TRBD1 (5 bases). Germline V gene sequence: CDR1 SQVTM, CDR2 ANQGSEA. Trimming cost V 5 bases and J 5 bases, with 12 bases left between them. The CDR3 is made up of 12 amino acids. The chain's CDR3 is CSVTGTLYGYTF. CDR3 coding DNA: TGCAGCGTTACCGGGACGCTTTATGGCTACACCTTC.

This rearrangement joins TRBV10-3 to TRBJ2-1; TRBD2 aligns across 10 bases. The J segment lost 0 bases and the V segment lost 8 bases, leaving 7 bases of the junction unmatched. CDR3 length: 16 residues. The germline CDR1 and CDR2 sequences are ENHRY and SYGVKD. This chain's CDR3 is CAIGGSGRSSYNEQFF. The CDR3 bases are TGTGCCATCGGGGGTAGCGGGAGGAGCTCCTACAATGAGCAGTTCTTC.

This sequence joins TRBV28 and TRBJ2-5, with 10 bases that match TRBD2. V was clipped by 6 bases and J by 3 bases; unmatched bases: 4. This CDR3 contains 14 residues. Germline V lookup: CDR1 MDHEN, CDR2 SYDVKM. The CDR3 spells CASSPGTSEETQYF. The CDR3 region has the DNA TGTGCCAGCAGCCCCGGGACTAGCGAAGAGACCCAGTACTTC.

The chain has TRBV3-1 (or the pseudogene TRBV3-2) and TRBJ1-1, with D hard to call. Germline V gene sequence: CDR1 LGHDT, CDR2 YNNKEL (reference sequence). This CDR3 contains 14 residues. V was pared by 2 bases and J by 2 bases, with 9 bases between. CDR3 sequence reads: CASSQSDLNTEAFF. In nucleotides, the CDR3 is TGTGCCAGCAGCCAATCCGACCTTAACACTGAAGCTTTCTTT.

CDR3 sequence: CASSLLRGFGLNYGYTF. The CDR3 DNA reads as TGTGCCAGCAGCTTGCTCAGGGGATTTGGACTAAATTATGGCTACACCTTC. The chain has TRBV5-8 and TRBJ1-2; a possible D gene is TRBD1 (6 bases). Germline lookup yields CDR1 SGHTS and CDR2 YDEGEE. The CDR3 totals 17 residues. V was shortened by 1 base and J by 5 bases, with 21 bases between the two germline ends.

This chain connects TRBV6-6 to TRBJ2-3, with D possibly matching TRBD2 (5 bases). Trimming cost V 0 bases and J 4 bases, with 5 bases left between them. From germline, CDR1 is MNHNY and CDR2 SVGAGI (reference sequence). The CDR3 runs to 13 residues. The CDR3 DNA sequence: TGTGCCAGCAGTTACTCTAGCGCAGATACGCAGTATTTT. This translates into CASSYSSADTQYF.

This chain joins TRBV19 and TRBJ2-1, with D unresolved. CDR3 length equals 13 residues. CDR1 is LNHDA and CDR2 is SQIVND in the germline V gene (reference sequence). V was trimmed by 1 base and J by 3 bases, leaving 4 bases between them. CDR3 residues: CASSIGNYNEQFF. Here the CDR3 DNA reads TGTGCCAGTAGTATAGGGAACTACAATGAGCAGTTCTTC. Full variable domain (remainder filled in from reference TRBV19 and TRBJ2-1): DGGITQSPKYLFRKEGQNVTLSCEQNLNHDAMYWYRQDPGQGLRLIYYSQIVNDFQKGDIAEGYSVSREKKESFPLTVTSAQKNPTAFYLCASSIGNYNEQFFGPGTRLTVL.

This chain connects TRBV3-1 (or the pseudogene TRBV3-2) to TRBJ2-2, with TRBD2 as a possible D gene (6 bases). The CDR3 extends over 15 amino acids. Trimming took off 4 bases at V and 1 base at J, with 10 bases between the two ends. Germline V gene sequence: CDR1 LGHDT, CDR2 YNNKEL (reference sequence). This CDR3 is CASSPTRVNTGELFF. CDR3 DNA: TGTGCCAGCAGCCCGACTAGAGTGAACACCGGGGAGCTGTTTTTT.